This T cell receptor beta chain was recorded in a study of T cell clones after liver transplantation. The method was immunoSEQ multiplex PCR; TCRdb's version includes in-frame clones alone and lacks a portion of them. The data show fewer than 70,000 clones, 65% to 75% seen once. Germline assignment: CDR1 MNHEY and CDR2 SMNVEV (reference sequence). There are 13 residues in the CDR3. V dropped 6 bases and J dropped 5; count of bases not matched to a gene: 3. Notes on this clone: As yet, its antigen is unknown.

Overall study findings and caveats: Graft donor-reactive T cells may have migrated into the graft rather than being deleted.

This specimen was CD4+ T cells from blood, taken before liver transplant. The chain links TRBV27 to TRBJ1-2, with 10 bases matching TRBD1. The TCR sequence derives from a human donor who received a liver transplant. CDR3 region: CASSQDRGYGYTF. The CDR3 nucleotides read TGTGCCAGCAGCCAGGACAGGGGGTATGGCTACACCTTC.